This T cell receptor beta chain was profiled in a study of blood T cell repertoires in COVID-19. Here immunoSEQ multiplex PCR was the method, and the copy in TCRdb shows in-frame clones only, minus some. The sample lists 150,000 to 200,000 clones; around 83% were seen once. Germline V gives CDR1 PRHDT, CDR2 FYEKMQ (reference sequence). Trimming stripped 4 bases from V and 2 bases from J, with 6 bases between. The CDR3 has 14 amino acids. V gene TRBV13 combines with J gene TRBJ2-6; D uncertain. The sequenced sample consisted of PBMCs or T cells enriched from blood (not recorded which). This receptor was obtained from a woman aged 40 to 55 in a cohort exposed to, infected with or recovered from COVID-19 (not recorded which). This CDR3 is CASSSVPGANVLTF. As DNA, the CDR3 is TGTGCCAGCAGCTCCGTTCCTGGGGCCAACGTCCTGACTTTC. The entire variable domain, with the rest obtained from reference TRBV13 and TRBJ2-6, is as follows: AAGVIQSPRHLIKEKRETATLKCYPIPRHDTVYWYQQGPGQDPQFLISFYEKMQSDKGSIPDRFSAQQFSDYHSELNMSSLELGDSALYFCASSSVPGANVLTFGAGSRLTVL.